The rows below give T cell receptor beta chains drawn from one sample of a study of cytomegalovirus exposure and HLA in healthy donors. Sequenced by immunoSEQ multiplex PCR; TCRdb stores in-frame clones only, minus some. The sample holds tens of thousands of clones, roughly four fifths seen once. What was sequenced was PBMCs. These TCRs come from a woman in her forties in good health and CMV-seropositive. CDR3s include the opening cysteine and the closing phenylalanine or tryptophan. A D gene is named only where the DNA matches it firmly. Clone sizes are given selectively: once, few, many, or a class where the clone is expanded.

CDR3 protein,CDR3 DNA,J gene,V gene,D gene,clone size
CASSQETLAGQYEQYF,TGTGCCAGCAGCCAAGAGACACTAGCGGGCCAATACGAGCAGTACTTC,TRBJ2-7,TRBV14,TRBD2,.
CASSLEGPFSGNTIYF,TGTGCTAGCAGCTTAGAGGGGCCCTTCTCTGGAAACACCATATATTTT,TRBJ1-3,TRBV7-7,.,.
CASSLEGRWDTDTQYF,TGCGCCAGCAGCTTGGAGGGGCGCTGGGACACAGATACGCAGTATTTT,TRBJ2-3,TRBV5-1,.,once
CASSVGSDQGRGTQYF,TGTGCCAGCAGCGTCGGCAGTGACCAGGGCCGAGGGACCCAGTACTTC,TRBJ2-5,TRBV9,.,.
CASSLGAGFEAFF,TGTGCCAGCAGCTTAGGGGCAGGGTTTGAAGCTTTCTTT,TRBJ1-1,TRBV11-3,.,.
CASSQSIGQPSMAKAFF,TGCGCCAGCAGTCAATCGATTGGGCAACCTTCTATGGCGAAAGCTTTCTTT,TRBJ1-1,TRBV23-1,.,.
CASSEWAGGVETQYF,TGTGCCAGCAGTGAATGGGCGGGAGGTGTAGAGACCCAGTACTTC,TRBJ2-5,TRBV2,TRBD2,once
CASSLRAEGAGRDEQYF,TGCGCCAGCAGCTTGCGAGCGGAGGGAGCGGGTCGGGACGAGCAGTACTTC,TRBJ2-7,TRBV5-1,.,.
CASSVGTSGFETQYF,TGTGCCAGCAGCGTCGGGACTAGTGGATTCGAGACCCAGTACTTC,TRBJ2-5,TRBV9,TRBD2,.
CASSFGGDPAYEQYF,TGTGCCAGCAGCTTCGGAGGGGATCCGGCCTACGAGCAGTACTTC,TRBJ2-7,TRBV7-9,.,.
CASSLRTSGPTNEQFF,TGTGCCAGCAGCTTGAGGACTAGCGGGCCGACCAATGAGCAGTTCTTC,TRBJ2-1,TRBV5-4,TRBD2,.
CASSGTDGEQYF,TGTGCCAGCAGCGGGACAGATGGCGAGCAGTACTTC,TRBJ2-7,TRBV5-4,TRBD1,.
CASSPGTDFNYGYTF,TGTGCCAGCTCACCCGGGACAGATTTTAACTATGGCTACACCTTC,TRBJ1-2,TRBV18,TRBD1,.
CASSLDPGQGAEQYF,TGCGCCAGCAGCTTGGACCCGGGACAGGGGGCCGAGCAGTACTTC,TRBJ2-7,TRBV5-1,TRBD1,few
CSSSLSQGLNEKLFF,TGTTCCAGCAGCTTATCACAGGGGCTAAATGAAAAACTGTTTTTT,TRBJ1-4,TRBV7-9,TRBD1,.
CASSHGLTTGELFF,TGTGCCAGCAGCCACGGACTTACCACCGGGGAGCTGTTTTTT,TRBJ2-2,TRBV4-2,.,.
CARSLPPSSGRGFNEQFF,TGTGCCAGAAGCTTGCCCCCCTCTAGCGGGAGGGGTTTTAATGAGCAGTTCTTC,TRBJ2-1,TRBV5-3,TRBD2,.
CASSADRSQETQYF,TGTGCCAGCAGCGCCGACAGGTCCCAAGAGACCCAGTACTTC,TRBJ2-5,TRBV7-9,.,.
CASSHSGTGEGYTF,TGCGCCAGCAGCCACTCCGGGACAGGGGAAGGCTACACCTTC,TRBJ1-2,TRBV4-3,TRBD1,few
CSVGGPNTGELFF,TGCAGCGTTGGAGGGCCTAACACCGGGGAGCTGTTTTTT,TRBJ2-2,TRBV29-1,.,.
CASSLWTYEQYF,TGTGCCAGCAGCTTGTGGACTTACGAGCAGTACTTC,TRBJ2-7,TRBV11-2,.,.
CASSEGERTEAFF,TGTGCCAGCAGTGAAGGGGAGCGAACTGAAGCTTTCTTT,TRBJ1-1,TRBV6-1,.,many
CSSSSLDSIQYF,TGTTCCAGCAGCTCCCTAGATTCCATTCAGTACTTC,TRBJ2-4,TRBV7-9,.,.
CASSPLTSGLSYEQYF,TGTGCCAGCAGCCCCCTCACTAGCGGCCTCTCCTACGAGCAGTACTTC,TRBJ2-7,TRBV27,TRBD2,.
CASSRSGRASFADTQYF,TGTGCCAGCAGCCGTAGCGGGAGGGCCTCGTTCGCAGATACGCAGTATTTT,TRBJ2-3,TRBV5-6,TRBD2,.
CASSQTSGYNEQFF,TGTGCCAGCAGCCAGACTAGCGGCTACAATGAGCAGTTCTTC,TRBJ2-1,TRBV6-6,TRBD2,.
CASSSEPGLAGRMTDTQYF,TGTGCCAGCAGCTCGGAACCAGGACTAGCGGGTCGCATGACAGATACGCAGTATTTT,TRBJ2-3,TRBV7-3,TRBD2,once
CASQGQGGNQPQHF,TGTGCCTCTCAGGGCCAGGGTGGCAATCAGCCCCAGCATTTT,TRBJ1-5,TRBV6-5,.,.
CASSQPLGGISYEQYF,TGTGCCAGCAGTCAACCATTGGGGGGGATCTCCTACGAGCAGTACTTC,TRBJ2-7,TRBV28,TRBD2,.
CASSLGQAVGGEQYF,TGTGCCAGCAGCTTGGGGCAGGCAGTAGGAGGCGAGCAGTACTTC,TRBJ2-7,TRBV5-6,.,.
CASIGDRVSNQPQHF,TGTGCCAGCATAGGGGACAGGGTTAGCAATCAGCCCCAGCATTTT,TRBJ1-5,TRBV6-6,TRBD1,.
CASSHSGGIYEQYF,TGTGCCAGCAGCCACAGCGGAGGGATCTACGAGCAGTACTTC,TRBJ2-7,TRBV14,.,.
CASSFGYRGSTDTQYF,TGTGCCAGCAGTTTCGGGTACAGGGGGAGCACAGATACGCAGTATTTT,TRBJ2-3,TRBV27,TRBD1,.
CATSRRGQGDGYTF,TGTGCCACCAGCAGAAGGGGACAGGGAGATGGCTACACCTTC,TRBJ1-2,TRBV15,TRBD1,.
CASSRSGSGSDTQYF,TGTGCCAGCAGCCGTAGCGGGAGTGGGTCAGATACGCAGTATTTT,TRBJ2-3,TRBV7-9,TRBD2,.
CASSMGLAGAYEQYF,TGTGCCAGTAGTATGGGACTAGCGGGGGCCTACGAGCAGTACTTC,TRBJ2-7,TRBV19,TRBD2,.
CASSLGVSRADTQYF,TGTGCCAGCAGCTTGGGTGTGAGTAGAGCAGATACGCAGTATTTT,TRBJ2-3,TRBV5-8,.,.
CASSRDSQETQYF,TGTGCCAGCTCCCGGGACAGCCAAGAGACCCAGTACTTC,TRBJ2-5,TRBV18,TRBD1,once
CASSLDSGRYNEQFF,TGTGCCAGCAGCTTAGATAGCGGGAGATACAATGAGCAGTTCTTC,TRBJ2-1,TRBV7-6,TRBD2,.
CASSLGLAGPSYNEQFF,TGTGCCAGCAGCCTTGGACTAGCGGGGCCATCCTACAATGAGCAGTTCTTC,TRBJ2-1,TRBV9,TRBD2,.
CASSQDSGQVTDTQYF,TGTGCCAGCTCACAGGATTCTGGACAGGTCACAGATACGCAGTATTTT,TRBJ2-3,TRBV18,TRBD1,.
CASSLGAGKVAYEQYF,TGTGCCAGCAGCTTGGGGGCAGGGAAGGTCGCCTACGAGCAGTACTTC,TRBJ2-7,TRBV5-4,.,.
CASSLSRQSDTQYF,TGTGCCAGCAGCCTTTCACGACAGTCAGATACGCAGTATTTT,TRBJ2-3,TRBV14,.,.
CASSGQGGGTEAFF,TGTGCCAGCAGTGGACAGGGTGGAGGGACTGAAGCTTTCTTT,TRBJ1-1,TRBV6-1,TRBD1,.
CASSVEGRGEQYF,TGTGCCAGCAGCGTAGAGGGGCGGGGGGAGCAGTACTTC,TRBJ2-5,TRBV9,TRBD2,.
CASSAYFTGELFF,TGTGCCAGTAGTGCGTACTTCACCGGGGAGCTGTTTTTT,TRBJ2-2,TRBV19,.,once
CASSPKVSLPGQYF,TGTGCCAGCAGTCCCAAGGTTAGCCTGCCGGGGCAGTACTTC,TRBJ2-7,TRBV6-6,.,few
CASPRNLPFF,TGTGCCAGCCCTAGAAACCTTCCTTTCTTT,TRBJ1-1,TRBV27,.,.